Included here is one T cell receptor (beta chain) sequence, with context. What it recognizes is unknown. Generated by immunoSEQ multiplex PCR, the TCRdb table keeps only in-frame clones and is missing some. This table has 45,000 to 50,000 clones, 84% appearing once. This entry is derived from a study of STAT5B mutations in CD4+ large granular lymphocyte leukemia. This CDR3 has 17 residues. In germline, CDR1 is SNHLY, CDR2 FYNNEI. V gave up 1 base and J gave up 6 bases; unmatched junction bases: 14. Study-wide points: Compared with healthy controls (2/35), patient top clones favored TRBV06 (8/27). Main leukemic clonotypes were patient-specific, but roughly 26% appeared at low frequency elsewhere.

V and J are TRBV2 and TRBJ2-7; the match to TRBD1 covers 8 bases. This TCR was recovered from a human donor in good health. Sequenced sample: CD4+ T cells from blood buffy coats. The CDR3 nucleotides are TGTGCCAGCAGTGAAGTACTACAGGGGGTGGTTGTAGGCGAGCAGTACTTC. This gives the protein CASSEVLQGVVVGEQYF.